These 21 T cell receptor beta chains were all obtained from the same sample, sequenced in a study of T cell changes during pregnancy in multiple sclerosis. The repertoire was sequenced with immunoSEQ multiplex PCR; TCRdb's copy has only in-frame clones and lacks some. In the table there are 90,000 to 100,000 clones, roughly 93% of which are singletons. Sequences were derived from peripheral blood, sampled in the first trimester of pregnancy. The receptors stem from a female donor with multiple sclerosis, enrolled in a pregnancy study.

The chain combines TRBV18 with TRBJ1-6, with 9 bases aligning to TRBD1. Germline loops: CDR1 KGHSH, CDR2 LQKENI. Trimming took 3 bases from V and 6 from J; bases not matched to a gene: 6. The CDR3 totals 16 residues. The CDR3 loop reads CASSPAGQGSNSPLHF. As DNA, the CDR3 is TGTGCCAGCTCACCGGCGGGACAGGGAAGTAATTCACCCCTCCACTTT.

The chain links TRBV13 to TRBJ2-1, with 12 bases matching TRBD2. Trimming at V came to 5 bases and at J to 2 bases, leaving 7 bases not matched to a gene. The germline gives CDR1 PRHDT, CDR2 FYEKMQ (reference sequence). The CDR3 is 17 residues long. CDR3 DNA sequence: TGTGCCAGCAGCCCCCAGGGACTAGCGGGCCCCTACAATGAGCAGTTCTTC. Translating it yields CASSPQGLAGPYNEQFF.

The J gene is TRBJ1-2, the V gene TRBV7-2; TRBD1 matches at 8 bases. V lost 5 bases to trimming and J lost 6 bases; unmatched junction nucleotides: 5. Germline CDR1 and CDR2: SGHTA and FQGNSA. The CDR3 extends over 13 amino acids. CDR3 sequence reads: CASSRGQGNGYTF. CDR3 in DNA: TGTGCCAGCAGCAGAGGACAGGGCAATGGCTACACCTTC.

This clone was detected only a few times. The CDR3 spells CASSPTGVYPNQPQHF. Here the CDR3 DNA reads TGCGCCAGCAGCCCGACAGGGGTCTACCCCAATCAGCCCCAGCATTTT. This chain connects TRBV4-1 to TRBJ1-5, with TRBD1 matching over 8 bases. Germline CDR1 reads MGHRA; CDR2 reads YSYEKL. The CDR3 has 16 amino acids. J gave up 3 bases and V 4 bases, and 8 bases lay outside the gene matches.

The V call is TRBV12-5, the J call TRBJ2-5; a weak D match, TRBD2 (6 bases). V lost 1 base and J lost 5, with 11 bases in between. The CDR3 spans 14 residues. The germline gives CDR1 LGHNT, CDR2 FRNRAP. For the CDR3, the DNA is TGTGCTAGTGGTTTGGGGAGGGGTCGGGAGACCCAGTACTTC. Translation: CASGLGRGRETQYF.

The V call is TRBV6-1, the J call TRBJ1-5; D remains unclear. The ends were cut back, 0 bases at V and 2 bases at J, with 5 bases in the middle. This CDR3 has 14 residues. CDR1 is MNHNS, CDR2 SASEGT, per germline. The CDR3 loop is CASSEAAGNQPQHF. CDR3 sequence (DNA): TGTGCCAGCAGTGAAGCGGCAGGCAATCAGCCCCAGCATTTT.

The chain has TRBV7-3 and TRBJ2-5; 12 bases are shared with TRBD2. The CDR3 totals 15 residues. Per germline, CDR1 SGHTA and CDR2 FQGTGA. Trimming removed 3 bases from V and 4 bases from J; junction bases left unmatched: 3. The CDR3 loop is CASSLTSGGGETQYF. The CDR3 DNA follows: TGTGCCAGCAGCTTGACTAGCGGGGGAGGAGAGACCCAGTACTTC.

The CDR3 protein is CASSVGTGGTKKLFF. In nucleotides, the CDR3 is TGTGCCAGCAGTGTGGGGACAGGGGGGACAAAAAAACTGTTTTTT. The chain recombines TRBV2 with TRBJ1-4, with 11 bases matching TRBD1. After removal of 4 bases from V and 9 bases from J, the junction contained 7 bases not matched to a gene. Germline lookup yields CDR1 SNHLY and CDR2 FYNNEI. This CDR3 contains 15 residues.

The chain has TRBV11-3 and TRBJ2-1; 7 bases are shared with TRBD1. Germline V gene data show CDR1 as SGHNT and CDR2 as YENEEA. V gave up 5 bases and J gave up 12 bases; unmatched junction bases: 7. This CDR3 region has 12 residues. The CDR3 DNA reads as TGTGCCAGCAGCCTCACAGGGGCCCTGCAGTTCTTC. It encodes CASSLTGALQFF.

This clone was seen only once. The CDR3 DNA sequence: TGCGCCAGCAGCCGAGACGGGGGTCACGAAAAACTGTTTTTT. Translated, it gives CASSRDGGHEKLFF. The genes are TRBV4-1 and TRBJ1-4; D is perhaps TRBD1 (5 bases). Germline V CDR1 and CDR2: MGHRA, YSYEKL. The V and J ends lost 4 bases and 8 bases respectively, with 14 bases between them. The CDR3 length is 14 residues.

The chain has TRBV4-1 and TRBJ2-6; D possibly corresponds to TRBD1 (6 bases). The V and J ends lost 0 bases and 4 bases respectively, with 10 bases between them. The CDR3 runs to 16 residues. Germline V gene lookup returns CDR1 MGHRA and CDR2 YSYEKL. CDR3 DNA: TGCGCCAGCAGCCAAGAAGGACAGTCAGGGGCCAACGTCCTGACTTTC. Its translation: CASSQEGQSGANVLTF.

The chain uses TRBV18 and TRBJ1-1; 10 positions agree with TRBD1. CDR3 length equals 13 residues. CDR1 is KGHSH, CDR2 LQKENI, per germline. The V gene end was trimmed by 6 bases and the J gene end by 9 bases; junction bases not matched to a gene: 7. Written as DNA, the CDR3 is TGTGCCAGCTCGACAGGGGGCGACGGTAAAGCTTTCTTT. Translation: CASSTGGDGKAFF.

The rearrangement links TRBV4-1 to TRBJ2-3, with TRBD1 matching 11 bases. The CDR3 is 16 amino acids. After removal of 1 base from V and 2 bases from J, the junction contained 2 bases not matched to a gene. Germline V gives CDR1 MGHRA, CDR2 YSYEKL. The CDR3 sequence: CASSQAGQGDTDTQYF. The CDR3 region has the DNA TGCGCCAGCAGCCAAGCGGGACAGGGGGACACAGATACGCAGTATTTT.

This rearrangement joins TRBV7-6 to TRBJ1-2; D might be TRBD1 (5 bases). Germline values: CDR1 SGHVS, CDR2 FNYEAQ. CDR3 length equals 12 residues. V lost 4 bases and J lost 13, with 16 bases in between. The CDR3 spells CASSSGQGRCTF. The CDR3, as DNA: TGTGCCAGCAGCTCCGGACAAGGACGATGCACCTTC.

This clone was detected only once. The chain carries TRBV5-1 and TRBJ1-4, with D hard to call. The CDR3 has 14 residues. V lost 5 bases and J 7 bases, leaving 15 bases between the germline ends. CDR1 and CDR2 (germline): SGHRS, YFSETQ. The CDR3 nucleotides read TGCGCCAGCAGTTTGACGACCTCGGGTGAAAAACTGTTTTTT. Protein sequence: CASSLTTSGEKLFF.

V is TRBV6-6 and J is TRBJ2-1, with 9 bases matching TRBD1. The germline V gene has CDR1 MNHNY and CDR2 SVGAGI (reference sequence). V lost 5 bases and J lost 4; bases outside the gene matches: 3. CDR3 length: 14 residues. The CDR3: CASSPGQGYNEQFF. The CDR3 DNA reads as TGTGCCAGCAGTCCGGGACAGGGATACAATGAGCAGTTCTTC.

The chain joins TRBV14 to TRBJ1-1; D not certain. Trimming pared 1 base from V and 4 bases from J, leaving 10 bases between. The germline gives CDR1 SGHDN, CDR2 FVKESK. The length of the CDR3 is 14 residues. The CDR3 is CASSQGAVSTEAFF. The CDR3 DNA reads as TGTGCCAGCAGCCAAGGAGCCGTAAGCACTGAAGCTTTCTTT.

The CDR3 is CASSLGLAGRNEQFF. The CDR3 DNA follows: TGTGCCAGCAGCTTAGGACTAGCGGGTAGGAATGAGCAGTTCTTC. The V gene is TRBV7-2, the J gene TRBJ2-1; TRBD2 aligns across 10 bases. In germline, CDR1 is SGHTA, CDR2 FQGNSA. V shed 1 base and J 7 bases; nucleotides not matched to a gene: 4. The CDR3 runs 15 residues.

The chain couples TRBV19 to TRBJ1-5, with no clear D. This CDR3 region has 13 residues. The germline gives CDR1 LNHDA, CDR2 SQIVND (reference sequence). V shed 1 base and J shed 3 bases, with 4 bases lying between them. In DNA form, the CDR3 reads TGTGCCAGTAGTATAGGAGTCAATCAGCCCCAGCATTTT. This sequence encodes CASSIGVNQPQHF.

The V call is TRBV6-6, the J call TRBJ1-2; no definite D call. The germline CDR1 and CDR2 sequences are MNHNY and SVGAGI (reference sequence). Trimming pared 2 bases from V and 4 bases from J, leaving 8 bases between. The CDR3 spans 13 residues. CDR3 in DNA: TGTGCCAGCAGTTACCCAGGAGGCTATGGCTACACCTTC. Amino acid sequence: CASSYPGGYGYTF.

The chain joins TRBV4-1 to TRBJ1-4; the D is unclear. Per the germline V gene, CDR1 is MGHRA and CDR2 is YSYEKL. CDR3 size: 14 residues. V gave up 0 bases and J gave up 8 bases, with 10 bases separating them. CDR3 amino acids: CASSQENAREKLFF. The CDR3 DNA sequence: TGCGCCAGCAGCCAAGAGAACGCCAGGGAAAAACTGTTTTTT.